The clone carrying this T cell receptor (beta chain) showed up just a few times. In the original analysis: Reference gene primer amplification gave nucleated cell count estimates. Profiling relied on immunoSEQ multiplex PCR, and the TCRdb table lists in-frame clones only, not all of them. V and J calls and clone size are copied from that table; D and trimming were computed from the DNA. Of roughly 200,000 clones detected, approximately 82% appear once; the ten largest clones hold 8.5% to 10%. This entry is derived from a study of blood T cell repertoires in COVID-19. Study in general: PBMCs, B-cell-depleted T cells, or T cells were the source of the cDNA or gDNA that made up the material.

Per the germline V gene, CDR1 is SGHRS and CDR2 is YFSETQ. This CDR3 contains 19 residues. Trimming at V came to 4 bases and at J to 6 bases, leaving 18 bases not matched to a gene. This TCR was recovered from a middle-aged man with active or convalescent COVID-19. This chain joins TRBV5-1 and TRBJ2-7, with 14 nucleotides matching TRBD2. The sequencing sample was made of peripheral blood. The chain's CDR3 is CASSIIPGTSGRRGGEQYF. CDR3 DNA: TGCGCCAGCAGCATAATCCCGGGGACTAGCGGGAGACGGGGTGGCGAGCAGTACTTC.